This T cell receptor beta chain was profiled in a study of T-cell memory formation after mild COVID-19. Study-level points and caveats: CD4+ clones that contracted lay mainly in CM and EM; CD8+ ones lay in EMRA.

This clonotype was found a few times. Antigen specificity is unknown. Using its own MiXCR run on the 5' RACE reads, TCRdb lists one record per CDR3 protein. Among about 190,000 distinct CDR3 sequences, around 30% were seen once, and the ten largest hold 9.5% to 12%. Material: PBMCs or a T cell subset sorted from them (not recorded which). The clonotype comes from an adult woman who had mild COVID-19 (a few samples of this study predate the infection). Cell type and time point are not known.

This CDR3 reads CASSFAQGSYEQYF. CDR3 DNA: TGTGCCAGCAGTTTCGCACAGGGATCCTACGAGCAGTACTTC. This chain connects TRBV12-3 or TRBV12-4 to TRBJ2-7; D may be TRBD1 (6 bases). V lost 3 bases and J lost 1, with 10 bases in between. This CDR3 spans 14 amino acids.